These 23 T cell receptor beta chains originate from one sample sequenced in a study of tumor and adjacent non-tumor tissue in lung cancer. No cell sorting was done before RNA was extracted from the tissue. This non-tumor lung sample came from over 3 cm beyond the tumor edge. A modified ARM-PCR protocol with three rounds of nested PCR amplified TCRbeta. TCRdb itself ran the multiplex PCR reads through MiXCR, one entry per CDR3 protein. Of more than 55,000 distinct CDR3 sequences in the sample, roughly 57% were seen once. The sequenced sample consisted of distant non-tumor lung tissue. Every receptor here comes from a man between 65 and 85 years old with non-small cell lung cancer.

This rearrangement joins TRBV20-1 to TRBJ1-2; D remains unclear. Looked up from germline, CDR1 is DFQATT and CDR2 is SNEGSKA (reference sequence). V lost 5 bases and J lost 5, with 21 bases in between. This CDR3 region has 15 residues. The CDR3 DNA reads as TGCAGTGCTGGAACCTCAGGAGTGCTGGGTTATGGCTACACCTTC. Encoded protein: CSAGTSGVLGYGYTF.

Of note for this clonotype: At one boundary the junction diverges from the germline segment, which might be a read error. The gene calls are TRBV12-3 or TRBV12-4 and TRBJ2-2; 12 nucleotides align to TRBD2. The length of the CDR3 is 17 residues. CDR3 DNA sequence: TGTGCCAGCAGAAGGACTAGCGGGGCGCTAAACACCGGGGAACTGCTTTTT. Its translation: CASRRTSGALNTGELLF.

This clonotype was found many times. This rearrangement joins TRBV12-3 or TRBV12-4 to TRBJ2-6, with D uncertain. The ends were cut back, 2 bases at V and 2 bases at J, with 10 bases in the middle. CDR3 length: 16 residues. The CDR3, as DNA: TGTGCCAGCAGTTTAACCCTCCCGGCTGGGGCCAACGTCCTGACTTTC. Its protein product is CASSLTLPAGANVLTF.

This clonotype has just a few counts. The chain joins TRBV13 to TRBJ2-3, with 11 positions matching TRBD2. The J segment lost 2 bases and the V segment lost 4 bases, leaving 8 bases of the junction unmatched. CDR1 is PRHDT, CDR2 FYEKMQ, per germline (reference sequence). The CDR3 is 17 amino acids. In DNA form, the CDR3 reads TGTGCCAGCAGCTCCTCCGGGACTAGCGGTTCCACAGATACGCAGTATTTT. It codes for CASSSSGTSGSTDTQYF.

DNA for the CDR3: TGTGCCAGCACCCGTCCCGGGATAGGGATCATCTCCTATAATTCACCCCTCCACTTT. Amino acids: CASTRPGIGIISYNSPLHF. This chain joins TRBV6-2 or TRBV6-3 and TRBJ1-6, with D uncertain. Germline lookup yields CDR1 MNHEY and CDR2 SVGEGT. The CDR3 covers 19 residues. V gave up 7 bases and J gave up 0 bases, with 22 bases separating them.

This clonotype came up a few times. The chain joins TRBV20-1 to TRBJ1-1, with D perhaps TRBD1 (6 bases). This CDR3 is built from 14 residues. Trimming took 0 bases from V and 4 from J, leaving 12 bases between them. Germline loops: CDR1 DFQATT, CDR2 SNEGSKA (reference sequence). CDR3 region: CSARDPGGGTEAFF. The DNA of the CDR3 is TGCAGTGCTAGAGACCCCGGAGGGGGCACTGAAGCTTTCTTT.

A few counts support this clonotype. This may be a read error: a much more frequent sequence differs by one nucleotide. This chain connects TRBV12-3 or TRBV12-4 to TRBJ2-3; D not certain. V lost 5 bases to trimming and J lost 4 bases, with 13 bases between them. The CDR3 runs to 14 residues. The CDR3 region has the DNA TGTGCCAGCAGTCGCGCCGTCCTCTCAGATACGCAGTATTTT. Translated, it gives CASSRAVLSDTQYF.

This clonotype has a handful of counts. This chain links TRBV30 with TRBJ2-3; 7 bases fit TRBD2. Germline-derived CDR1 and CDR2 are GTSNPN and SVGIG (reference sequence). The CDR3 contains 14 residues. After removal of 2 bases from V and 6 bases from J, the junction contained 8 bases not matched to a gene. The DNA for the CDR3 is TGTGCCTGGAGTTCCCTCGCGGGGGTCGATACGCAGTATTTT. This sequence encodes CAWSSLAGVDTQYF. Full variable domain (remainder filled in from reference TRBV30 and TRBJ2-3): SQTIHQWPATLVQPVGSPLSLECTVEGTSNPNLYWYRQAAGRGLQLLFYSVGIGQISSEVPQNLSASRPQDRQFILSSKKLLLSDSGFYLCAWSSLAGVDTQYFGPGTRLTVL.

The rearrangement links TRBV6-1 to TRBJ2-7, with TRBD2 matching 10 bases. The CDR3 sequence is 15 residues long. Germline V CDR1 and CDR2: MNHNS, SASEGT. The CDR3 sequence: CAGSERASGGYEQYF. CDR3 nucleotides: TGTGCAGGCAGTGAACGGGCTAGCGGGGGCTACGAGCAGTACTTC.

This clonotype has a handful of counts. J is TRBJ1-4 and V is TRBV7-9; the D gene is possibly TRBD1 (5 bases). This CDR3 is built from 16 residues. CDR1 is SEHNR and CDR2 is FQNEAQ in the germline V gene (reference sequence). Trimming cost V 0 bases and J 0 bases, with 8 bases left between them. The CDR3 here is CASSLARGATNEKLFF. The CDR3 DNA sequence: TGTGCCAGCAGCTTAGCCCGGGGGGCAACTAATGAAAAACTGTTTTTT. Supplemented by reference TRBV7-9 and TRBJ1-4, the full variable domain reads DTGVSQNPRHKITKRGQNVTFRCDPISEHNRLYWYRQTLGQGPEFLTYFQNEAQLEKSRLLSDRFSAERPKGSFSTLEIQRTEQGDSAMYLCASSLARGATNEKLFFGSGTQLSVL.

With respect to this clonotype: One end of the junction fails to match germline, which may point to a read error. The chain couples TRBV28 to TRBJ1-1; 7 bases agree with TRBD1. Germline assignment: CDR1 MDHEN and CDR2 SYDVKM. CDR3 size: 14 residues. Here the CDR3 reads CASSFRQGYTGAFF. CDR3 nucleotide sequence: TGTGCCAGTAGTTTTCGACAGGGATACACTGGAGCTTTCTTT.

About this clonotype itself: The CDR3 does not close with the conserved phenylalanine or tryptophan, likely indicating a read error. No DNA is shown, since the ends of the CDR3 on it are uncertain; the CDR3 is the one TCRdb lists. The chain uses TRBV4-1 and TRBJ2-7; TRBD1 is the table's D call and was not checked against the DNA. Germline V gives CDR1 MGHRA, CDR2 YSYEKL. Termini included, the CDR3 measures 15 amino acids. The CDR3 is CASSQDRGYPYEQYY.

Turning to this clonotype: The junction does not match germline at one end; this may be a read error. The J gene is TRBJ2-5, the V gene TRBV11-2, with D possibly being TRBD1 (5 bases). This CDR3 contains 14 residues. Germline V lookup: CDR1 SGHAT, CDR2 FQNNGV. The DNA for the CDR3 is TGTGCCGGCCATAGCCAGGGTCATCAAGAGACTCAGTACTTC. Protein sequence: CAGHSQGHQETQYF. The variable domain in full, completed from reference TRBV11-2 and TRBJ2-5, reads EAGVAQSPRYKIIEKRQSVAFWCNPISGHATLYWYQQILGQGPKLLIQFQNNGVVDDSQLPKDRFSAERLKGVDSTLKIQPAKLEDSAVYLCAGHSQGHQETQYFGPGTRLLVL.

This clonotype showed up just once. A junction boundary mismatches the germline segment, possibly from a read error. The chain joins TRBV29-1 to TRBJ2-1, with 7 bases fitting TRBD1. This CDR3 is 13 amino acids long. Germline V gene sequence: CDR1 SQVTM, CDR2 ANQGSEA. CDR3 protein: CSVVTGVNNKQFF. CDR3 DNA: TGCAGCGTTGTAACAGGGGTTAACAATAAGCAGTTCTTC.

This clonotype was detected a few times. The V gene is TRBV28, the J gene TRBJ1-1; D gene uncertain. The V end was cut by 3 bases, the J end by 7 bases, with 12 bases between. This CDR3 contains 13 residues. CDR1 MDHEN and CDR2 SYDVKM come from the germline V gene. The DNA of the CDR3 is TGTGCCAGCAGTTTTAAGGGAGGCGGTGAAGCTTTCTTT. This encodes CASSFKGGGEAFF.

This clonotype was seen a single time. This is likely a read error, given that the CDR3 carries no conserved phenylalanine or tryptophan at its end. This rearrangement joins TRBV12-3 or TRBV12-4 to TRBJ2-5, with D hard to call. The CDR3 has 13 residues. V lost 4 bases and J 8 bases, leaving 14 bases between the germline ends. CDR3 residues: CASSSPGADTQYY. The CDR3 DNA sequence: TGTGCCAGCAGTTCCCCGGGTGCAGATACCCAGTACTAC.

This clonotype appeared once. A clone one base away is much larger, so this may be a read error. Written as DNA, the CDR3 is TGTGCCGGCAGTGCGGCAGGCGGAGGGGCCAACGTCCTGACTTTC. It codes for CAGSAAGGGANVLTF. The chain recombines TRBV6-1 with TRBJ2-6; D not resolved. The V gene's germline CDR1 is MNHNS and CDR2 SASEGT. The CDR3 runs 15 residues.

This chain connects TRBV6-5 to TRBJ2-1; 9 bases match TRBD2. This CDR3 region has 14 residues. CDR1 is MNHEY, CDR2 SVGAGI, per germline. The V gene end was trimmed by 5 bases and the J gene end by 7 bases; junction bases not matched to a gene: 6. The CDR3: CASSLSGSHNEQFF. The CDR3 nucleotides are TGTGCCAGCAGTCTTAGCGGGAGTCATAATGAGCAGTTCTTC.

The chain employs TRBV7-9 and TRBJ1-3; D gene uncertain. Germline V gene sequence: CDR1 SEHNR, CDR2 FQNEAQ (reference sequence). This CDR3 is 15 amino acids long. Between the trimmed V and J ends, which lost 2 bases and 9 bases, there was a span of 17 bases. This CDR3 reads CASSLTGRSGSTIYF. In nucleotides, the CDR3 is TGTGCCAGCAGCTTAACCGGGCGCTCTGGGAGCACCATATATTTT.

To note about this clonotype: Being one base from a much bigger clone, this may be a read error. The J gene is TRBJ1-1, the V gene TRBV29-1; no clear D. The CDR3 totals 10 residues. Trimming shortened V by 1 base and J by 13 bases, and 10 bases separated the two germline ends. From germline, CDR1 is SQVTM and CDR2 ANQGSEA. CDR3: CSVEGPPVFF. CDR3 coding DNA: TGCAGCGTTGAAGGTCCCCCTGTTTTCTTT.

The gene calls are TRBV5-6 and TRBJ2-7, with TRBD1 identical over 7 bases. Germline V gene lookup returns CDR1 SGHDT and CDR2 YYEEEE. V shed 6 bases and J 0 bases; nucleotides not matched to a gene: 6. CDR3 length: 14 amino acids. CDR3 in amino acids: CASTSDRYSYEQYF. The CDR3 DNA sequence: TGTGCCAGCACCTCGGACAGGTACTCCTACGAGCAGTACTTC.

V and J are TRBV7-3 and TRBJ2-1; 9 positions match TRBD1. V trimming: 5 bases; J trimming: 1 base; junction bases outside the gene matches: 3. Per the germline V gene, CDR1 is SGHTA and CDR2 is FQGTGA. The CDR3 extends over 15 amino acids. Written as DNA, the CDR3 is TGTGCCAGCAGCCCGACAGGGGGTTCCTACAATGAGCAGTTCTTC. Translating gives CASSPTGGSYNEQFF.

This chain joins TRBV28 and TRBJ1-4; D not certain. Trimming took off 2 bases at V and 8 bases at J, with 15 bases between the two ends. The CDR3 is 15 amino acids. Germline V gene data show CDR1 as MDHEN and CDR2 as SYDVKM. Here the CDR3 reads CASSLPRASREKLFF. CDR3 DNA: TGTGCCAGCAGTTTACCCCGGGCTTCTCGGGAAAAACTGTTTTTT.